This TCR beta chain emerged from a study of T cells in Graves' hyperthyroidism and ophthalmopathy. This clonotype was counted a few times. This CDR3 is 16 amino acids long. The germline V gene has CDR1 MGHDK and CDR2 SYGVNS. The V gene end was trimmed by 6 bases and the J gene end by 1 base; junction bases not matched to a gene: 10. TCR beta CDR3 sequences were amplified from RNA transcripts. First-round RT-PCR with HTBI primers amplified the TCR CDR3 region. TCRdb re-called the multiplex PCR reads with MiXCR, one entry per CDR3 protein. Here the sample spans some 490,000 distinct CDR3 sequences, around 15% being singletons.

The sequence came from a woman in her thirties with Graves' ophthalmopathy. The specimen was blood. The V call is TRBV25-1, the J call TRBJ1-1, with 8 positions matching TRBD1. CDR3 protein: CASRPGQEFGNTEAFF. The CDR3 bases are TGTGCCAGCAGACCGGGACAGGAGTTTGGGAACACTGAAGCTTTCTTT.